The source of this T cell receptor (beta chain) is a study of early T cells in non-severe SARS-CoV-2 infection. Study context: Chains from this unsorted whole-blood bulk RNA could not be paired. Points from the study as a whole: Database matching using VDJdb favored anti-spike CD8 responses, with private and CD4 specificities left missing.

Unique molecular identifiers tagged individual cDNA molecules. TCRdb re-derived calls from the 5' RACE reads in MiXCR, one entry per CDR3 protein. In the table there are 30,000 to 40,000 distinct CDR3 sequences, approximately 4.6% of which are singletons. This clonotype occurred many times. Its matching antigen is unknown. Losses at the gene ends were 7 bases for V and 2 bases for J; bases not matched to a gene: 3. The V gene's germline CDR1 is SNHLY and CDR2 FYNNEI. This CDR3 is 13 amino acids long. This rearrangement joins TRBV2 to TRBJ2-3; TRBD1 aligns across 7 bases. The sample comprised whole blood. The origin of this receptor is an adult who was a healthcare worker with PCR-confirmed SARS-CoV-2 infection or an uninfected control (not recorded which). CDR3 sequence: CASMTGYTDTQYF. CDR3 DNA: TGTGCCAGCATGACAGGGTACACAGATACGCAGTATTTT.